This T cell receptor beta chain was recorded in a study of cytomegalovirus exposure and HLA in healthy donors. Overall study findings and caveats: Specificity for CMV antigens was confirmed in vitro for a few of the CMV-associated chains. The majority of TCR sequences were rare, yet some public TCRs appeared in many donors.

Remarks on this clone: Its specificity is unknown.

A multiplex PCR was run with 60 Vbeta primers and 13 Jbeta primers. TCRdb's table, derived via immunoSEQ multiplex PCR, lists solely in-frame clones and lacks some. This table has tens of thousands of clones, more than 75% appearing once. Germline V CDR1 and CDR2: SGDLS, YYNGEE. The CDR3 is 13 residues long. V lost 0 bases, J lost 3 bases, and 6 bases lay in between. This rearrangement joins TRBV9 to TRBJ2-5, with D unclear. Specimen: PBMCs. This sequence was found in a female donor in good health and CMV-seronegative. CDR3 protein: CASSVVAEETQYF. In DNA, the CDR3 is TGTGCCAGCAGCGTAGTAGCAGAAGAGACCCAGTACTTC.